This record looks at one T cell receptor (beta chain) sequence and its context. Antigen unknown. The CDR3 totals 15 residues. V lost 2 bases to trimming and J lost 6 bases; unmatched junction nucleotides: 6. Germline values: CDR1 MNHNY, CDR2 SVGAGI (reference sequence). A J-beta primer mix and a sample-barcoded 5' primer were used in a second PCR of about 7 to 12 cycles. TCRdb reprocessed the 5' RACE reads with MiXCR, giving one entry per CDR3 protein. There are more than 1.4 million distinct CDR3 sequences in the sample; 40% to 50% occur only once, and 7.9% lies in the top ten. This sample was taken from a study of blood T cells in healthy people across ages. Regarding the study as a whole: No conclusive comparison of naive versus antigen-experienced cells was possible with unsorted PBMCs. Both higher diversity and more naive CD4+ cells marked long-lived donors when set against aged donors.

Isolation of PBMCs gave at least 6 million cells per sample. The specimen was blood. This chain connects TRBV6-6 to TRBJ2-3; 9 bases align to TRBD1. The receptor's source is a woman between 18 and 29 years old in good health. The CDR3 nucleotides are TGTGCCAGCAGTTACGGGGACAGGGCTGGGGATACGCAGTATTTT. It yields the protein CASSYGDRAGDTQYF.